This TCR beta chain originates from a study of regulatory T cells in long-lasting Graves disease. The TCR beta library used iRepertoire HTBI primers with Arm-PCR amplification of CDR3. TCRdb processed the multiplex PCR reads anew with MiXCR; each CDR3 protein has one entry. This repertoire shows about 660,000 distinct CDR3 sequences, around 30% found once; its top ten account for roughly 40%. This clonotype occurred many times. V was cut by 1 base and J by 8 bases, with 14 bases left in between. The V gene's germline CDR1 is SGHAT and CDR2 FQNNGV. The CDR3 is made up of 15 amino acids. Time point noted: persistent/refractory GD, antithyroid drugs over 5 years with positive TRAb. PBMCs provided the RNA from which the TCR library was made.

The source is a female donor with Graves disease. The specimen comprised peripheral blood mononuclear cells (PBMCs), sampled when the disease was refractory, from a patient treated with antithyroid drugs. The chain combines TRBV11-2 with TRBJ1-4; no definite D call. For the CDR3, the DNA is TGTGCCAGCAGCTTAGTCCCGGGCCTCGCCGAAAAACTGTTTTTT. It encodes CASSLVPGLAEKLFF.